This is a list of T cell receptor beta chains from one sample in a study of control samples from healthy donors and cancer patients. TCRdb's table, derived via immunoSEQ multiplex PCR, lists solely in-frame clones and lacks some. This repertoire shows some 150,000 clones, roughly 94% found once; its top ten account for more than 13%. What was sequenced was PBMCs. The origin of the receptors is a man in his 60s with colorectal cancer. Each CDR3 is given with its conserved first and last residue. A D gene is named only where the DNA matches it firmly. Not every row has a clone size; where given, it reads once, few, many or a size class.

V gene: TRBV7-2
D gene: -
J gene: TRBJ1-6
clone size: -
CDR3 DNA: TGTGCCAGCAGCTTAGCGCAGGGGTTCTCACCCCTCCACTTT
CDR3 protein: CASSLAQGFSPLHF

V gene: TRBV5-4
D gene: -
J gene: TRBJ1-6
clone size: -
CDR3 DNA: TGTGCCAGCAGCTTGGTTGAGGGAGGTGGTTCACCCCTCCACTTT
CDR3 protein: CASSLVEGGGSPLHF

V gene: TRBV2
D gene: TRBD1
J gene: TRBJ2-5
clone size: -
CDR3 DNA: TGTGCCAGCAGTCGATCAGGGGGTCAAGAGACCCAGTACTTC
CDR3 protein: CASSRSGGQETQYF

V gene: TRBV19
D gene: TRBD2
J gene: TRBJ2-2
clone size: once
CDR3 DNA: TGTGCCACCTCGCTGGGGGGGTCAGCGGGGGAGCTGTTTTTT
CDR3 protein: CATSLGGSAGELFF

V gene: TRBV9
D gene: -
J gene: TRBJ2-5
clone size: -
CDR3 DNA: TGTGCCAGCAGCCCCCGAGGCCTCCAAGAGACCCAGTACTTC
CDR3 protein: CASSPRGLQETQYF

V gene: TRBV5-1
D gene: -
J gene: TRBJ2-3
clone size: -
CDR3 DNA: TGCGCCAGCAGCTTGGGTCGCCAGTCCACAGATACGCAGTATTTT
CDR3 protein: CASSLGRQSTDTQYF

V gene: TRBV5-1
D gene: TRBD2
J gene: TRBJ2-3
clone size: -
CDR3 DNA: TGCGCCAGCAGCTTAGGGACTAGCGGGGGGGATACGCAGTATTTT
CDR3 protein: CASSLGTSGGDTQYF

V gene: TRBV7-9
D gene: TRBD2
J gene: TRBJ2-5
clone size: -
CDR3 DNA: TGTGCCAGCAGCTTAGAGGGACTAGCGGTCTACCAAGAGACCCAGTACTTC
CDR3 protein: CASSLEGLAVYQETQYF

V gene: TRBV3-1/TRBV3-2
D gene: -
J gene: TRBJ1-2
clone size: once
CDR3 DNA: TGTGCCAGCAGCCGGGGAATTGGCTATGGCTACACCTTC
CDR3 protein: CASSRGIGYGYTF

V gene: TRBV5-6
D gene: -
J gene: TRBJ1-4
clone size: -
CDR3 DNA: TGTGCCAGCAGCTCAGGGACGGCAACAAGGGAAAAACTGTTTTTT
CDR3 protein: CASSSGTATREKLFF

V gene: TRBV21-1
D gene: -
J gene: TRBJ2-7
clone size: few
CDR3 DNA: TGTGCCAGCAGCAAAGGTAGGAGGTCCCCTGGCGAGCAGTACTTC
CDR3 protein: CASSKGRRSPGEQYF

V gene: TRBV2
D gene: -
J gene: TRBJ1-1
clone size: once
CDR3 DNA: TGTGCCAGCGCCCGGGGGAACACTGAAGCTTTCTTT
CDR3 protein: CASARGNTEAFF

V gene: TRBV5-6
D gene: -
J gene: TRBJ1-5
clone size: -
CDR3 DNA: TGTGCCAGCAGCTTGCGGGGGGGAGGCAATCAGCCCCAGCATTTT
CDR3 protein: CASSLRGGGNQPQHF

V gene: TRBV10-2
D gene: TRBD1
J gene: TRBJ2-7
clone size: few
CDR3 DNA: TGCGCCAGCAGTGGCCAGGGGGCCCGCTACGAGCAGTACTTC
CDR3 protein: CASSGQGARYEQYF

V gene: TRBV5-1
D gene: -
J gene: TRBJ2-3
clone size: -
CDR3 DNA: TGCGCCAGCAGCCCCCCCTCGGGAATACGTACGCAGTATTTT
CDR3 protein: CASSPPSGIRTQYF

V gene: TRBV7-2
D gene: TRBD1
J gene: TRBJ2-3
clone size: -
CDR3 DNA: TGTGCCAGCAGCGTCGACAGGGGAAGCACAGATACGCAGTATTTT
CDR3 protein: CASSVDRGSTDTQYF

V gene: TRBV28
D gene: -
J gene: TRBJ2-7
clone size: once
CDR3 DNA: TGTGCCAGCAGTCTCGTACAGGGCGTCTCCTACGAGCAGTACTTC
CDR3 protein: CASSLVQGVSYEQYF

V gene: TRBV30
D gene: TRBD1
J gene: TRBJ1-3
clone size: -
CDR3 DNA: TGTGCCTGGAGTCCTCGGACAGGGTGGGGAAACACCATATATTTT
CDR3 protein: CAWSPRTGWGNTIYF

V gene: TRBV6-6
D gene: -
J gene: TRBJ2-7
clone size: -
CDR3 DNA: TGTGCCAGCAGTTACTACGGGGTAGACGAGCAGTACTTC
CDR3 protein: CASSYYGVDEQYF

V gene: TRBV9
D gene: TRBD1
J gene: TRBJ2-3
clone size: -
CDR3 DNA: TGTGCCAGCAGTGCCCGACAGGGAGCAGATACGCAGTATTTT
CDR3 protein: CASSARQGADTQYF

V gene: TRBV19
D gene: TRBD1
J gene: TRBJ1-1
clone size: -
CDR3 DNA: TGTGCCAGTAGTATACAGGGGGCCCTGAACACTGAAGCTTTCTTT
CDR3 protein: CASSIQGALNTEAFF

V gene: TRBV5-1
D gene: -
J gene: TRBJ2-3
clone size: -
CDR3 DNA: TGCGCCAGCAGCTTACCAGCGGAGCTCACAGATACGCAGTATTTT
CDR3 protein: CASSLPAELTDTQYF

V gene: TRBV7-2
D gene: -
J gene: TRBJ1-2
clone size: once
CDR3 DNA: TGTGCCAGCAGCTCACAGACGATTAACTATGGCTACACCTTC
CDR3 protein: CASSSQTINYGYTF

V gene: TRBV27
D gene: -
J gene: TRBJ2-3
clone size: once
CDR3 DNA: TGTGCCAGCAGTTTATACGGGTCCACAGATACGCAGTATTTT
CDR3 protein: CASSLYGSTDTQYF

V gene: TRBV6-5
D gene: -
J gene: TRBJ2-5
clone size: once
CDR3 DNA: TGTGCCAGCAGGGGGGTCGGAACCCAAGAGACCCAGTACTTC
CDR3 protein: CASRGVGTQETQYF

V gene: TRBV11-2
D gene: -
J gene: TRBJ2-5
clone size: -
CDR3 DNA: TGTGCCAGCAGCCGGGGGGCACTTGAGACCCAGTACTTC
CDR3 protein: CASSRGALETQYF

V gene: TRBV27
D gene: -
J gene: TRBJ2-7
clone size: -
CDR3 DNA: TGTGCCAGCAGTTTCGAGGCCGTGAATTCCTACGAGCAGTACTTC
CDR3 protein: CASSFEAVNSYEQYF

V gene: TRBV5-1
D gene: TRBD1
J gene: TRBJ1-5
clone size: -
CDR3 DNA: TGCGCCAGCAGCGAGGGACAGGCTTTTAATCAGCCCCAGCATTTT
CDR3 protein: CASSEGQAFNQPQHF

V gene: TRBV7-9
D gene: TRBD1
J gene: TRBJ1-5
clone size: once
CDR3 DNA: TGTGCCAGCAGCTCATCGGAGGGGGCTTTTCGTCAGCCCCAGCATTTT
CDR3 protein: CASSSSEGAFRQPQHF

V gene: TRBV6-2/TRBV6-3
D gene: TRBD2
J gene: TRBJ2-1
clone size: -
CDR3 DNA: TGTGCCAGCAGTTACTCATCTAGCGGGGGGGCCGGGGAGCAGTTCTTC
CDR3 protein: CASSYSSSGGAGEQFF

V gene: TRBV6-6
D gene: -
J gene: TRBJ1-6
clone size: -
CDR3 DNA: TGTGCCAGCTGCTGGGACACCAATAATTCACCCCTCCACTTT
CDR3 protein: CASCWDTNNSPLHF

V gene: TRBV7-8
D gene: -
J gene: TRBJ2-7
clone size: -
CDR3 DNA: TGTGCCAGCAGCTTAGGAGCATTCTCCTACGAGCAGTACTTC
CDR3 protein: CASSLGAFSYEQYF

V gene: TRBV5-6
D gene: TRBD1
J gene: TRBJ2-7
clone size: -
CDR3 DNA: TGTGCCAGCAGCTTGGGACAGGGGGCCTACGAGCAGTACTTC
CDR3 protein: CASSLGQGAYEQYF

V gene: TRBV6-4
D gene: -
J gene: TRBJ2-7
clone size: -
CDR3 DNA: TGTGCCAGCAGTGAGGGCAGTTCCTACGAGCAGTACTTC
CDR3 protein: CASSEGSSYEQYF

V gene: TRBV3-1/TRBV3-2
D gene: -
J gene: TRBJ1-1
clone size: -
CDR3 DNA: TGTGCCAGCAGCCAAAACAACGGGTGGAGGCCTGAAGCTTTCTTT
CDR3 protein: CASSQNNGWRPEAFF

V gene: TRBV13
D gene: -
J gene: TRBJ2-3
clone size: -
CDR3 DNA: TGTGCCAGCAGCTTAGTACAGTCTAGCACAGATACGCAGTATTTT
CDR3 protein: CASSLVQSSTDTQYF

V gene: TRBV27
D gene: -
J gene: TRBJ2-7
clone size: -
CDR3 DNA: TGTGCCAGCAGTTTATGGGGCGGAGCCTACGAGCAGTACTTC
CDR3 protein: CASSLWGGAYEQYF

V gene: TRBV10-3
D gene: -
J gene: TRBJ1-2
clone size: -
CDR3 DNA: TGTGCCATCAGTGAGCGGCAGGGGTCTTATGGCTACACCTTC
CDR3 protein: CAISERQGSYGYTF

V gene: TRBV4-2
D gene: TRBD1
J gene: TRBJ2-3
clone size: -
CDR3 DNA: TGTGCCAGCAGCCAAGGAACTGACAGGGGGGATACGCAGTATTTT
CDR3 protein: CASSQGTDRGDTQYF

V gene: TRBV5-1
D gene: TRBD2
J gene: TRBJ2-7
clone size: -
CDR3 DNA: TGCGCCAGCAGCCGACGGACTAGCGGATTCTCCTACGAGCAGTACTTC
CDR3 protein: CASSRRTSGFSYEQYF

V gene: TRBV7-2
D gene: -
J gene: TRBJ1-1
clone size: -
CDR3 DNA: TGTGCCAGCAGCTTAGCTTTAGAGGGGATAAACACTGAAGCTTTCTTT
CDR3 protein: CASSLALEGINTEAFF

V gene: TRBV7-2
D gene: -
J gene: TRBJ2-2
clone size: -
CDR3 DNA: TGTGCCAGCAGCTTAGGGCAAAGGACCGGGGAGCTGTTTTTT
CDR3 protein: CASSLGQRTGELFF